This T cell receptor (beta chain) was sequenced in a study of beta chain features in type 1 diabetes. For the study at large: No patient-donor differences in age, gender, total cells or subset yield.

Study-level results: cDNA sequencing could over-represent cells with high TCR expression. A moderate, significant TCRB CDR3 shortening appeared in type 1 diabetes across four CD4+ subsets.

Of the isolated RNA, all was reverse transcribed, and so the sequenced material was expressed TCRB transcripts. An average of about 3.57 million reads was obtained for naive, central memory and regulatory T cell samples. Measured with immunoSEQ multiplex PCR; TCRdb has only the in-frame clones, and not every one. The table shows about 260,000 clones, with more than 65% occurring only once. Worth noting for this clone: No antigen is known for it.

The CDR3 covers 15 residues. Trimming shortened V by 0 bases and J by 5 bases, and 11 bases separated the two germline ends. CDR1 and CDR2 (germline): WSHSY, SAAADI. The sequence was obtained from a man under 40 in good health. The sequencing input was naive CD4+ T cells from blood. V and J are TRBV10-2 and TRBJ2-1; D unclear. The DNA for the CDR3 is TGCGCCAGCAGTGAGTCGAGGCAGGCCCACAATGAGCAGTTCTTC. Translated, it gives CASSESRQAHNEQFF.